The 27 T cell receptor beta chains in this list originate from one sample, sequenced in a study of shared clonotypes between healthy human individuals. Measured with immunoSEQ multiplex PCR; TCRdb has only the in-frame clones, and not every one. The profile covers approximately 980,000 clones, with over 60% appearing a single time and around 1.4% taken by the ten largest. Material for sequencing was memory CD4+ T cells sorted from blood. Regarding subset: CD45RA-negative fraction. The receptor set was obtained from a man aged 18 to 30 in good health.

As for this clone: Other DNA sequences of this sample code for an identical CDR3. The chain has TRBV5-4 and TRBJ2-2; D is possibly TRBD2 (6 bases). Trimming pared 0 bases from V and 1 base from J, leaving 7 bases between. The CDR3 sequence is 15 residues long. In germline, CDR1 is SGHNT, CDR2 YYREEE (reference sequence). The chain's CDR3 is CASSLGGVNTGELFF. The DNA of the CDR3 is TGTGCCAGCAGCTTGGGCGGGGTGAACACCGGGGAGCTGTTTTTT.

The chain recombines TRBV5-1 with TRBJ1-2; D call uncertain. Germline loops: CDR1 SGHRS, CDR2 YFSETQ. Trimming left V 7 bases short and J 4 bases short, with 14 bases between. CDR3 length: 13 residues. The CDR3 sequence is CASSLDPTYGYTF. CDR3 in DNA: TGCGCCAGCTCCTTGGACCCGACCTATGGCTACACCTTC.

The chain is built from TRBV4-1 and TRBJ2-3; the match to TRBD2 covers 8 bases. Germline CDR1 and CDR2: MGHRA and YSYEKL. This CDR3 comprises 19 residues. V lost 4 bases to trimming and J lost 2 bases; unmatched junction nucleotides: 17. In nucleotides, the CDR3 is TGCGCCAGCAGCCCCAAGGTGAGCGGGAGAACGGGGTTCACAGATACGCAGTATTTT. As protein: CASSPKVSGRTGFTDTQYF.

The rearrangement joins TRBV4-2 to TRBJ1-5, with 8 positions matching TRBD2. The J call may be in error: the DNA end matches TRBJ2-3 better. The CDR3 consists of 16 residues. Germline V lookup: CDR1 LGHNA, CDR2 YNFKEQ. The CDR3 DNA is TGTGCCAGCACCCGGGGGGGCACAAATAGCAATCAGCCCCAGTATTTT. It translates to CASTRGGTNSNQPQYF.

The V and J genes are TRBV5-6 and TRBJ1-4, with D hard to call. The V and J ends lost 1 base and 0 bases respectively, with 4 bases between them. Germline CDR1 SGHDT, CDR2 YYEEEE. The CDR3 runs to 14 residues. Here the CDR3 reads CASSLRATNEKLFF. The DNA of the CDR3 is TGTGCCAGCAGCTTGCGTGCAACTAATGAAAAACTGTTTTTT.

Comments on this clone: Other DNA sequences in this sample translate to the same CDR3. This chain connects TRBV18 to TRBJ2-7, with TRBD1 matching 7 bases. Trimming took 5 bases from V and 3 from J; bases not matched to a gene: 4. This CDR3 has 13 amino acids. The V gene's germline CDR1 is KGHSH and CDR2 LQKENI. CDR3 sequence (DNA): TGTGCCAGCTCAGCCGGGACAGTCTACGAGCAGTACTTC. Translation gives CASSAGTVYEQYF.

The chain carries TRBV7-9 and TRBJ2-2; maybe TRBD1 (6 bases). Trimming left V 2 bases short and J 3 bases short, with 10 bases between. Germline lookup yields CDR1 SEHNR and CDR2 FQNEAQ (reference sequence). The length of the CDR3 is 15 residues. The CDR3 nucleotides are TGTGCCAGCAGCTTACAGGGGACACACACCGGGGAGCTGTTTTTT. Residues: CASSLQGTHTGELFF. Complete variable domain (other parts from reference TRBV7-9 and TRBJ2-2): DTGVSQNPRHKITKRGQNVTFRCDPISEHNRLYWYRQTLGQGPEFLTYFQNEAQLEKSRLLSDRFSAERPKGSFSTLEIQRTEQGDSAMYLCASSLQGTHTGELFFGEGSRLTVL.

This clone was observed a few times. The rearrangement joins TRBV5-1 to TRBJ1-2, with 7 bases identical to TRBD1. The CDR3 has 15 amino acids. The V gene end was trimmed by 0 bases and the J gene end by 5 bases; junction bases not matched to a gene: 7. Germline loops: CDR1 SGHRS, CDR2 YFSETQ. The CDR3 protein is CASSLEGTVQYGYTF. In DNA form, the CDR3 reads TGCGCCAGCAGCTTGGAGGGGACAGTACAATATGGCTACACCTTC. The full variable domain, its missing parts supplied by reference TRBV5-1 and TRBJ1-2, is KAGVTQTPRYLIKTRGQQVTLSCSPISGHRSVSWYQQTPGQGLQFLFEYFSETQRNKGNFPGRFSGRQFSNSRSEMNVSTLELGDSALYLCASSLEGTVQYGYTFGSGTRLTVV.

The chain carries TRBV10-2 and TRBJ2-3; D is ambiguous. The germline CDR1 and CDR2 sequences are WSHSY and SAAADI. V was cut by 0 bases and J by 5 bases, with 9 bases left in between. The CDR3 has 14 residues. The CDR3 sequence is CASSESKTRDTQYF. The CDR3 DNA reads as TGCGCCAGCAGTGAGTCTAAGACCCGAGATACGCAGTATTTT.

On this clone itself: The junction departs from germline at one end; a sequencing error may be responsible. This rearrangement joins TRBV7-7 to TRBJ2-1; 12 bases fit TRBD2. CDR1 and CDR2 from the germline V gene are SSHAT and FNYEAQ (reference sequence). The CDR3 is 16 amino acids. CDR3 coding DNA: TGTGCTAGCAGCCCCCAAGGACTAGCGGGATTACGTAGGCAGTTCTTC. Translation gives CASSPQGLAGLRRQFF.

The gene calls are TRBV27 and TRBJ2-7; 10 nucleotides line up with TRBD2. The CDR3 totals 15 residues. V shed 6 bases and J 2 bases; nucleotides not matched to a gene: 7. CDR1 is MNHEY, CDR2 SMNVEV, per germline (reference sequence). CDR3 coding DNA: TGTGCCAGCAGCCGGACTAGCGGAGGTCCCTACGAGCAGTACTTC. As protein: CASSRTSGGPYEQYF.

The chain combines TRBV30 with TRBJ2-3; 8 positions agree with TRBD2. Trimming took 4 bases from V and 7 from J; bases not matched to a gene: 13. Looked up from germline, CDR1 is GTSNPN and CDR2 is SVGIG (reference sequence). The CDR3 spans 15 residues. Here the CDR3 DNA reads TGTGCCTGGACCCAGAGGCGGGGGGCACCCAATACGCAGTATTTT. It specifies CAWTQRRGAPNTQYF.

In regard to this clone: Other nucleotide sequences from this sample produce the same CDR3. The chain joins TRBV18 to TRBJ2-7; no clear D gene. CDR1 and CDR2 from the germline V gene are KGHSH and LQKENI. V was clipped by 4 bases and J by 2 bases, with 6 bases between them. The CDR3 is made up of 12 amino acids. The CDR3 here is CASSQGAYEQYF. The CDR3 DNA reads as TGTGCCAGCTCACAGGGTGCCTACGAGCAGTACTTC.

This clone was counted between two and nine times. The chain employs TRBV10-2 and TRBJ2-3; 8 nucleotides agree with TRBD2. Per the germline V gene, CDR1 is WSHSY and CDR2 is SAAADI. The trim removed 5 bases at V and 6 bases at J, leaving 7 bases unmatched. The CDR3 extends over 14 amino acids. Here the CDR3 reads CASSNSGSQDTQYF. The DNA of the CDR3 is TGCGCCAGCAGTAACAGCGGGAGTCAGGATACGCAGTATTTT.

In this sample, this clone turned up a few times. V is TRBV11-2 and J is TRBJ2-7; D is perhaps TRBD1 or TRBD2 (6 bases each). Trimming took 1 base from V and 3 from J, leaving 16 bases between them. This CDR3 has 16 residues. Germline V CDR1 and CDR2: SGHAT, FQNNGV. The CDR3 is CASSLVGGTLSYEQYF. The DNA of the CDR3 is TGTGCCAGCAGCTTAGTAGGGGGGACTTTAAGCTACGAGCAGTACTTC. Full variable domain (remainder filled in from reference TRBV11-2 and TRBJ2-7): EAGVAQSPRYKIIEKRQSVAFWCNPISGHATLYWYQQILGQGPKLLIQFQNNGVVDDSQLPKDRFSAERLKGVDSTLKIQPAKLEDSAVYLCASSLVGGTLSYEQYFGPGTRLTVT.

This chain connects TRBV29-1 to TRBJ2-1, with D perhaps matching TRBD2 (7 bases). The germline V and J ends were trimmed by 3 bases and 16 bases, with 13 bases remaining between them. The germline V gene has CDR1 SQVTM and CDR2 ANQGSEA. This CDR3 is built from 10 residues. This CDR3 is CSVEQRGAFF. The CDR3 nucleotides read TGCAGCGTTGAGCAACGGGGGGCATTCTTC.

J is TRBJ2-1 and V is TRBV11-2; a weak D match, TRBD2 (7 bases). Germline CDR1 and CDR2: SGHAT and FQNNGV. The CDR3 covers 16 residues. V gave up 3 bases and J gave up 0 bases, with 12 bases separating them. This CDR3 is CASSLVGGHSYNEQFF. CDR3 coding DNA: TGTGCCAGCAGCTTGGTCGGGGGGCACTCCTACAATGAGCAGTTCTTC.

The V gene is TRBV2, the J gene TRBJ2-4; 8 bases fit TRBD1. J gave up 1 base and V 5 bases, and 7 bases lay outside the gene matches. The CDR3 has 16 residues. The germline V gene encodes CDR1 SNHLY and CDR2 FYNNEI. The CDR3 DNA sequence: TGTGCCAGCAGTCAGGACAGGGCCTTGGCCAAAAACATTCAGTACTTC. It codes for CASSQDRALAKNIQYF.

This sequence joins TRBV5-1 and TRBJ2-7; D is perhaps TRBD1 or TRBD2 (5 bases each). CDR1 and CDR2 (germline): SGHRS, YFSETQ. Trimming removed 3 bases at V and 0 bases at J, with 10 bases between. This CDR3 is 14 amino acids long. The CDR3 DNA follows: TGCGCCAGCAGCTGGGACCGAATCTCCTACGAGCAGTACTTC. Translation gives CASSWDRISYEQYF. The full variable domain, in which reference TRBV5-1 and TRBJ2-7 provide the parts outside the CDR3, is KAGVTQTPRYLIKTRGQQVTLSCSPISGHRSVSWYQQTPGQGLQFLFEYFSETQRNKGNFPGRFSGRQFSNSRSEMNVSTLELGDSALYLCASSWDRISYEQYFGPGTRLTVT.

This clone showed up just once. J is TRBJ1-4 and V is TRBV5-1; D perhaps matches TRBD1 (5 bases). Trimming took off 1 base at V and 8 bases at J, with 18 bases between the two ends. The CDR3 is 16 amino acids. Looked up from germline, CDR1 is SGHRS and CDR2 is YFSETQ. CDR3 residues: CASSLSLSRVREKLFF. For the CDR3, the DNA is TGCGCCAGCAGCTTGTCGCTCTCCAGGGTCCGGGAAAAACTGTTTTTT. The whole variable domain, filled in from reference TRBV5-1 and TRBJ1-4, reads KAGVTQTPRYLIKTRGQQVTLSCSPISGHRSVSWYQQTPGQGLQFLFEYFSETQRNKGNFPGRFSGRQFSNSRSEMNVSTLELGDSALYLCASSLSLSRVREKLFFGSGTQLSVL.

The chain links TRBV6-4 to TRBJ1-1; tentative D call: TRBD1 (5 bases). Germline-derived CDR1 and CDR2 are MRHNA and SNTAGT. CDR3 length equals 18 residues. V lost 0 bases to trimming and J lost 6 bases, with 23 bases between them. Written as DNA, the CDR3 is TGTGCCAGCAGTGACTCCCTTCCGACAGTGGCCCCCGGAGCTGAAGCTTTCTTT. Protein product: CASSDSLPTVAPGAEAFF.

The chain recombines TRBV19 with TRBJ1-2, with D unresolved. Germline assignment: CDR1 LNHDA and CDR2 SQIVND (reference sequence). The ends were cut back, 7 bases at V and 2 bases at J, with 11 bases in the middle. The CDR3 is 13 residues long. CDR3 in DNA: TGTGCCAGTAAAGGGATCTCGAACTATGGCTACACCTTC. This sequence encodes CASKGISNYGYTF.

This clone was recorded a few times. The chain couples TRBV7-6 to TRBJ2-5; TRBD1 aligns across 9 bases. CDR3 size: 15 residues. J lost 5 bases, V lost 5 bases, and 9 bases had no gene match. CDR1 and CDR2 from the germline V gene are SGHVS and FNYEAQ. The CDR3 DNA is TGTGCCAGCAGCCGAAGGACAGGGGCTACGGAGACCCAGTACTTC. It specifies CASSRRTGATETQYF.

This clone was recorded once. This sequence joins TRBV19 and TRBJ1-1; D is unresolved. Germline-derived CDR1 and CDR2 are LNHDA and SQIVND (reference sequence). Trimming pared 1 base from V and 6 bases from J, leaving 18 bases between. The CDR3 totals 16 residues. CDR3 residues: CASSIVKPGRYAEAFF. The CDR3, as DNA: TGTGCCAGTAGTATAGTAAAGCCGGGCAGGTACGCTGAAGCTTTCTTT.

J is TRBJ2-7 and V is TRBV4-3, with TRBD1 as a possible D gene (5 bases). This CDR3 is built from 14 residues. CDR1 is LGHNA, CDR2 YSLEER, per germline. V lost 3 bases, J lost 0 bases, and 9 bases lay in between. DNA of the CDR3: TGCGCCAGCAGCCAGACAGCCGTCTCCTACGAGCAGTACTTC. Translation gives CASSQTAVSYEQYF.

The table lists this clone with a few counts. This chain connects TRBV7-9 to TRBJ2-5; D gene uncertain. The germline CDR1 and CDR2 sequences are SEHNR and FQNEAQ (reference sequence). Between the trimmed V and J ends, which lost 1 base and 2 bases, there was a span of 8 bases. CDR3 length: 14 residues. DNA for the CDR3: TGTGCCAGCAGCTTAGGCGCCAGTCAAGAGACCCAGTACTTC. It codes for CASSLGASQETQYF.

The V call is TRBV5-1, the J call TRBJ2-7, with 12 bases aligning to TRBD2. Looked up from germline, CDR1 is SGHRS and CDR2 is YFSETQ. The CDR3 has 16 amino acids. With 4 bases clipped from V and 1 base from J, the junction kept 6 bases outside the gene matches. The CDR3 loop reads CASSRLAGAHSYEQYF. CDR3 DNA: TGCGCCAGCAGCAGACTAGCGGGGGCCCATTCCTACGAGCAGTACTTC.